Here is one TCR beta chain with its context. Its antigen is as yet unknown. This sample is part of a study of cytomegalovirus exposure and HLA in healthy donors. Study-level results: Prediction of most subjects' HLA-A and HLA-B alleles by TCR beta sequences was reportedly accurate. In a later analysis, V- and J-gene trimming of beta chains associated with a DCLRE1C missense variant, replicated independently. Researchers reported in a later analysis that common viral pathogens appeared linked to several top clusters.

Primers included in the PCR were 60 Vbeta and 13 Jbeta primers. Libraries were prepared by immunoSEQ multiplex PCR; TCRdb keeps only in-frame clonotypes and omits some of them. The table for this sample gives about 200,000 clones. Looked up from germline, CDR1 is LNHDA and CDR2 is SQIVND (reference sequence). V dropped 5 bases and J dropped 6 bases, with 17 bases sitting between them. The CDR3 covers 15 residues. This chain connects TRBV19 to TRBJ1-5; no firm D call. Sequencing input: PBMCs. This receptor was obtained from a girl aged 2-10 years in good health and CMV-seropositive. In nucleotides, the CDR3 is TGTGCCAGTAGTGCCCGAAGGAGTTTTCTTCAGCCCCAGCATTTT. It yields the protein CASSARRSFLQPQHF.